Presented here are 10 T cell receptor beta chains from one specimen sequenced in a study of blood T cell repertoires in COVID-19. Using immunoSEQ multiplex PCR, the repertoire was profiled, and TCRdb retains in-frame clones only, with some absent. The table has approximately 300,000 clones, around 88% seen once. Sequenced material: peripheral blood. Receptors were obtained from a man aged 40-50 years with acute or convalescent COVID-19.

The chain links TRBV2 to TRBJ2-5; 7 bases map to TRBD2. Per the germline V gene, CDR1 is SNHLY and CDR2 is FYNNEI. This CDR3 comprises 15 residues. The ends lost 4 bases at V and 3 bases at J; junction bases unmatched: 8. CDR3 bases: TGTGCCAGCAGTGCGCTGGCTAGCGGTGAAGAGACCCAGTACTTC. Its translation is CASSALASGEETQYF. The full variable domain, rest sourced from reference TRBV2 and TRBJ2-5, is EPEVTQTPSHQVTQMGQEVILRCVPISNHLYFYWYRQILGQKVEFLVSFYNNEISEKSEIFDDQFSVERPDGSNFTLKIRSTKLEDSAMYFCASSALASGEETQYFGPGTRLLVL.

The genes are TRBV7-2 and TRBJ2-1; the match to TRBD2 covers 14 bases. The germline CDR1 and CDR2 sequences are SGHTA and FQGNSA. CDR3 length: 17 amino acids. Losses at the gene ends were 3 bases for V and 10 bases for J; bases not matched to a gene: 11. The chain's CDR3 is CASSFKTSGGARGEQFF. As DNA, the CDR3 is TGTGCCAGCAGCTTCAAGACTAGCGGGGGGGCCCGGGGAGAGCAGTTCTTC.

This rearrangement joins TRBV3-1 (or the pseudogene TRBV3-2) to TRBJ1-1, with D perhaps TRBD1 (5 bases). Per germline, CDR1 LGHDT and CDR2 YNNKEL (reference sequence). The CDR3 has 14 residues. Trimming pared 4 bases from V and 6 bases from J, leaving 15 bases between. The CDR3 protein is CASSRLLKGPEAFF. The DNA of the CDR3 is TGTGCCAGCAGCCGCCTACTAAAGGGGCCTGAAGCTTTCTTT.

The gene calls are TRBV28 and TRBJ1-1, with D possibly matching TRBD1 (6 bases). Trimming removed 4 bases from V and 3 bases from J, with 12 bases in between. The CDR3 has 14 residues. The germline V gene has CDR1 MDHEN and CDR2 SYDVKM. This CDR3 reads CASSWGAGDTEAFF. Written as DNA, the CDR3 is TGTGCCAGCAGTTGGGGGGCGGGGGACACTGAAGCTTTCTTT.

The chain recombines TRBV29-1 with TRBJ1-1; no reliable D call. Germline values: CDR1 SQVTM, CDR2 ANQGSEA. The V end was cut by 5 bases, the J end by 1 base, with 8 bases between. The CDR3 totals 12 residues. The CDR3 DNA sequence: TGCAGCGTTTTATCAGGGAACACTGAAGCTTTCTTT. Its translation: CSVLSGNTEAFF.

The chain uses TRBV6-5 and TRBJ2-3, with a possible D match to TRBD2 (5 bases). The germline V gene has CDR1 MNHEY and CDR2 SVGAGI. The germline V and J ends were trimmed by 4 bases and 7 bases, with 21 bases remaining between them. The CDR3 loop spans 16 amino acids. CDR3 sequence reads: CASSSFGVGLGHTQYF. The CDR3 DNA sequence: TGTGCCAGCAGTTCCTTCGGGGTGGGCCTAGGGCATACGCAGTATTTT.

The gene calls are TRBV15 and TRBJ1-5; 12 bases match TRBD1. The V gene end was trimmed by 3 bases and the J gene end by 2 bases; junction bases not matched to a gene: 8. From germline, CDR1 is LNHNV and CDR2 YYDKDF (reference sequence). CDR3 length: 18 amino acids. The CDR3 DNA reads TGTGCCACCAGCAGTCACGGGACAGGGGGCTTTGGCAATCAGCCCCAGCATTTT. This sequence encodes CATSSHGTGGFGNQPQHF. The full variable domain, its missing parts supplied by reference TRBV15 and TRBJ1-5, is DAMVIQNPRYQVTQFGKPVTLSCSQTLNHNVMYWYQQKSSQAPKLLFHYYDKDFNNEADTPDNFQSRRPNTSFCFLDIRSPGLGDTAMYLCATSSHGTGGFGNQPQHFGDGTRLSIL.

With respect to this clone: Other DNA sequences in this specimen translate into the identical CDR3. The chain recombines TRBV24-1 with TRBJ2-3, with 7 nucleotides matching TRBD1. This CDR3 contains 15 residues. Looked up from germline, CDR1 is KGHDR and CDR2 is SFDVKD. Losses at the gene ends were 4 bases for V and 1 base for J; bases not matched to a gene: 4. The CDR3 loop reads CATSDRDRGTDTQYF. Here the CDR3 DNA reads TGTGCCACCAGTGACCGGGACAGAGGCACAGATACGCAGTATTTT.

The CDR3 coding sequence is TGCAGCGTTGAAGTAGAGAACGAGCAGTACTTC. Its protein is CSVEVENEQYF. The V call is TRBV29-1, the J call TRBJ2-7; D unclear. From germline, CDR1 is SQVTM and CDR2 ANQGSEA. V was cut by 1 base and J by 5 bases, with 6 bases left in between. There are 11 residues in the CDR3.

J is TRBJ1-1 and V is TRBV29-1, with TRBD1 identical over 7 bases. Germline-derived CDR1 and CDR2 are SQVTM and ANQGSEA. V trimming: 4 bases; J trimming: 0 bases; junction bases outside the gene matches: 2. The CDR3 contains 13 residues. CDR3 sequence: CSVGGTVNTEAFF. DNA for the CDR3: TGCAGCGTTGGCGGGACAGTGAACACTGAAGCTTTCTTT.